A selection of T cell receptor beta chains follows, all from one sample in a study of blood T cell repertoires in COVID-19. Measured with immunoSEQ multiplex PCR; TCRdb has only the in-frame clones, and not every one. The table records more than 350,000 clones, around 87% of them present only once. Sequenced: peripheral blood. The receptors come from a woman aged 25 to 39 with COVID-19, enrolled during active disease. The CDR3 runs from the conserved cysteine through the conserved F or W. The D gene is left open where the match is weak. The size field is filled for only some rows; it gives once, few, many or a size class.

j_call: TRBJ2-1
clone_size: few
d_call: -
v_call: TRBV30
cdr3_nt: TGTGCCTGGACCAAAGAGTGGAATGAGCAGTTCTTC
cdr3_aa: CAWTKEWNEQFF

j_call: TRBJ2-1
clone_size: -
d_call: TRBD2
v_call: TRBV29-1
cdr3_nt: TGCAGCGTTGACACTAGCGGCAACTACAATGAGCAGTTCTTC
cdr3_aa: CSVDTSGNYNEQFF

j_call: TRBJ2-5
clone_size: -
d_call: TRBD2
v_call: TRBV11-2
cdr3_nt: TGTGCCAGCAGCCCTGGACTAGAAGAGACCCAGTACTTC
cdr3_aa: CASSPGLEETQYF

j_call: TRBJ2-7
clone_size: -
d_call: TRBD1
v_call: TRBV10-3
cdr3_nt: TGTGCCATCAGTCGACAGGGGCGCGAGCAGTACTTC
cdr3_aa: CAISRQGREQYF

j_call: TRBJ2-2
clone_size: few
d_call: TRBD1
v_call: TRBV28
cdr3_nt: TGTGCCAGCAGTTTAGACAGGGGCACCGGGGAGCTGTTTTTT
cdr3_aa: CASSLDRGTGELFF

j_call: TRBJ1-6
clone_size: once
d_call: -
v_call: TRBV12-3/TRBV12-4
cdr3_nt: TGTGCCAGCAGTTTTACAGATTCACCCCTCCACTTT
cdr3_aa: CASSFTDSPLHF

j_call: TRBJ2-6
clone_size: once
d_call: -
v_call: TRBV9
cdr3_nt: TGTGCCAGCAGCGTAGGTCAGGGGTCAGGCTCTGGGGCCAACGTCCTGACTTTC
cdr3_aa: CASSVGQGSGSGANVLTF

j_call: TRBJ2-1
clone_size: -
d_call: TRBD2
v_call: TRBV5-6
cdr3_nt: TGTGCCAGCGGCCGGTTTGGTTCGGGGGGTGAGCAGTTCTTC
cdr3_aa: CASGRFGSGGEQFF

j_call: TRBJ2-1
clone_size: -
d_call: -
v_call: TRBV6-5
cdr3_nt: TGTGCCAGCAGTCCCACATACAATGAGCAGTTCTTC
cdr3_aa: CASSPTYNEQFF

j_call: TRBJ1-2
clone_size: -
d_call: TRBD1
v_call: TRBV13
cdr3_nt: TGTGCCAGCAGCAGGGACAGGGGATACTATGGCTACACTTTC
cdr3_aa: CASSRDRGYYGYTF

j_call: TRBJ2-7
clone_size: -
d_call: -
v_call: TRBV4-3
cdr3_nt: TGCGCCAGCAGCCCGGACAAGGCGGGGATCGAGCAGTACTTC
cdr3_aa: CASSPDKAGIEQYF

j_call: TRBJ2-6
clone_size: -
d_call: -
v_call: TRBV7-2
cdr3_nt: TGTGCCAGCGGGGAGTCAGGGGCCAACGTCCTGACTTTC
cdr3_aa: CASGESGANVLTF

j_call: TRBJ2-7
clone_size: few
d_call: -
v_call: TRBV7-8
cdr3_nt: TGTGCCAGCAGCTTATTCAGACAGGACCTTTTGGGCGAGCAGTACTTC
cdr3_aa: CASSLFRQDLLGEQYF

j_call: TRBJ1-5
clone_size: -
d_call: -
v_call: TRBV12-3/TRBV12-4
cdr3_nt: TGTGCCAGCAGTTTATATAGTACCCAGCCCCAGCATTTT
cdr3_aa: CASSLYSTQPQHF

j_call: TRBJ2-7
clone_size: -
d_call: TRBD2
v_call: TRBV10-3
cdr3_nt: TGTGCCATACGGCCACTAGCGGACTACGAGCAGTACTTC
cdr3_aa: CAIRPLADYEQYF

j_call: TRBJ1-1
clone_size: once
d_call: -
v_call: TRBV7-9
cdr3_nt: TGTGCCAGCAGCCAGGAGGCGAACACTGAAGCTTTCTTT
cdr3_aa: CASSQEANTEAFF

j_call: TRBJ2-7
clone_size: -
d_call: -
v_call: TRBV5-1
cdr3_nt: TGCGCCAGCAGCTTGGAGGCAGGTTCACCCTACGAGCAGTACTTC
cdr3_aa: CASSLEAGSPYEQYF

j_call: TRBJ2-4
clone_size: -
d_call: TRBD1
v_call: TRBV11-3
cdr3_nt: TGTGCCAGCAGCTTAGGAGGGGGCGCAGGCAAAAACATTCAGTACTTC
cdr3_aa: CASSLGGGAGKNIQYF

j_call: TRBJ2-7
clone_size: once
d_call: TRBD2
v_call: TRBV6-1
cdr3_nt: TGTGCCAGCAGTGAAGGGACTAGCGGGAGTTACGAGCAGTACTTC
cdr3_aa: CASSEGTSGSYEQYF

j_call: TRBJ2-7
clone_size: -
d_call: -
v_call: TRBV12-3/TRBV12-4
cdr3_nt: TGTGCCAGCAGTTTTCGGGGATCCTACGAGCAGTACTTC
cdr3_aa: CASSFRGSYEQYF